The 19 T cell receptor beta chains reported below all come from one sample, sequenced in a study of cytomegalovirus exposure and HLA in healthy donors (dated by TCRdb to about 2017). The library relied on the immunoSEQ multiplex PCR assay. The multiplex PCR relied on a mix of 60 forward primers for TCR Vbeta segments and 13 reverse primers for TCR Jbeta segments. Entries here come from immuneACCESS through TCRdb and include only in-frame sequences with V and J called. Some clones fail to appear in such tables; in the studies checked, an unresolved V gene covers under half of the shortfall, and the cause of the remainder is unknown. A total of about 150,000 clones appear in this sample, around 85% of them only once. The top ten constitute 1% of the sample. The source material was PBMCs. These receptors were taken from a boy between 2 and 10 years old in good health and CMV-seronegative.

Only one count was recorded for this clone. This chain uses TRBV5-1 with TRBJ1-6, with 12 bases matching TRBD1. The CDR3 covers 14 residues. Trimming removed 7 bases from V and 13 bases from J; junction bases left unmatched: 9. The germline V gene has CDR1 SGHRS and CDR2 YFSETQ. CDR3 bases: TGCGCCAGCGGACCGGGACAGGGGGCTCTTCCCCTCCACTTT. It encodes CASGPGQGALPLHF.

The chain joins TRBV5-1 to TRBJ2-5; maybe TRBD2 (5 bases). The CDR3 contains 15 residues. V lost 5 bases to trimming and J lost 5 bases, with 19 bases between them. Germline V gene lookup returns CDR1 SGHRS and CDR2 YFSETQ. Written as DNA, the CDR3 is TGCGCCAGCAGTCCCGGACCGACTTCGGGGGAGACCCAGTACTTC. Its translation is CASSPGPTSGETQYF.

The gene calls are TRBV28 and TRBJ2-1; 14 positions agree with TRBD2. The CDR3 covers 16 residues. Germline V gene lookup returns CDR1 MDHEN and CDR2 SYDVKM. V shed 5 bases and J 6 bases; nucleotides not matched to a gene: 6. CDR3 loop: CASSLGLAGGPNEQFF. CDR3 DNA: TGTGCCAGCAGTCTCGGACTAGCGGGAGGCCCCAATGAGCAGTTCTTC. The whole variable domain, remainder taken from reference TRBV28 and TRBJ2-1, is DVKVTQSSRYLVKRTGEKVFLECVQDMDHENMFWYRQDPGLGLRLIYFSYDVKMKEKGDIPEGYSVSREKKERFSLILESASTNQTSMYLCASSLGLAGGPNEQFFGPGTRLTVL.

The rearrangement joins TRBV14 to TRBJ2-1; 7 nucleotides align to TRBD2. Trimming took 3 bases from V and 10 from J; bases not matched to a gene: 9. The CDR3 has 14 residues. Looked up from germline, CDR1 is SGHDN and CDR2 is FVKESK. CDR3 coding DNA: TGTGCCAGCAGCCAGGACGAACTAGCGAGCGAGCAGTTCTTC. Translated, it gives CASSQDELASEQFF.

The rearrangement links TRBV27 to TRBJ2-1; no firm D call. V was clipped by 1 base and J by 7 bases, with 11 bases between them. CDR3 length: 14 residues. Per germline, CDR1 MNHEY and CDR2 SMNVEV (reference sequence). The CDR3 DNA reads TGTGCCAGCAGTTTATTCTCAGGTTTAAATGAGCAGTTCTTC. Its protein product is CASSLFSGLNEQFF.

This clone came up a few times. The gene calls are TRBV25-1 and TRBJ1-5; tentative D call: TRBD1 (5 bases). The CDR3 contains 13 residues. The germline CDR1 and CDR2 sequences are MGHDK and SYGVNS. The germline V and J ends were trimmed by 3 bases and 4 bases, with 7 bases remaining between them. The CDR3: CASSDRVNQPQHF. The CDR3 nucleotides read TGTGCCAGCAGTGACAGGGTTAATCAGCCCCAGCATTTT.

V and J are TRBV19 and TRBJ1-2; tentative D call: TRBD1 (5 bases). V lost 5 bases and J lost 6, with 13 bases in between. This CDR3 region has 13 residues. Per the germline V gene, CDR1 is LNHDA and CDR2 is SQIVND (reference sequence). The CDR3 nucleotides read TGTGCCAGTAGTGTGGGACTGCGGCATGGCTACACCTTC. Translating it yields CASSVGLRHGYTF.

The chain uses TRBV10-3 and TRBJ2-2; D perhaps matches TRBD2 (5 bases). Germline CDR1 is ENHRY and CDR2 is SYGVKD. The CDR3 is 17 amino acids. The germline V and J ends were trimmed by 1 base and 1 base, with 13 bases remaining between them. The CDR3 here is CAISEWVGNGNTGELFF. DNA for the CDR3: TGTGCCATCAGTGAGTGGGTCGGGAACGGGAACACCGGGGAGCTGTTTTTT.

The CDR3 DNA is TGCGCCAGCAGCCAATTTGGGACAGCGATGAGCTCCTATAATTCACCCCTCCACTTT. Its protein product is CASSQFGTAMSSYNSPLHF. This chain uses TRBV4-1 with TRBJ1-6; 7 bases match TRBD1. The V segment lost 2 bases and the J segment 0 bases; nucleotides outside the gene matches: 10. The CDR3 spans 19 residues. The V gene's germline CDR1 is MGHRA and CDR2 YSYEKL.

This clone appeared a few times. The chain links TRBV5-4 to TRBJ1-1; D is unresolved. Per the germline V gene, CDR1 is SGHNT and CDR2 is YYREEE (reference sequence). The CDR3 totals 12 residues. The ends were cut back, 3 bases at V and 10 bases at J, with 13 bases in the middle. The CDR3 region has the DNA TGTGCCAGCAGCTCCTTAGGGAGGGCAGCTTTCTTT. Translation: CASSSLGRAAFF.

The chain combines TRBV19 with TRBJ2-3; 9 bases align to TRBD2. The CDR3 has 15 residues. The germline V gene has CDR1 LNHDA and CDR2 SQIVND (reference sequence). The V gene end was trimmed by 3 bases and the J gene end by 4 bases; junction bases not matched to a gene: 5. The CDR3 region is CASSMLAGVSDTQYF. The CDR3, as DNA: TGTGCCAGTAGTATGTTAGCGGGAGTGTCAGATACGCAGTATTTT.

As to this clone: The junction and the germline gene differ at one end; a read error may be behind it. The V and J genes are TRBV6-1 and TRBJ1-5; the D gene is possibly TRBD1 (6 bases). Germline V gene data show CDR1 as MNHNS and CDR2 as SASEGT. The CDR3 is made up of 13 amino acids. CDR3 region: CASSEDRTGSRYF. As DNA, the CDR3 is TGTGCCAGCAGTGAAGATAGAACAGGGTCAAGGTATTTT.

V is TRBV7-6 and J is TRBJ2-3; a weak D match, TRBD2 (5 bases). Trimming stripped 1 base from V and 5 bases from J, with 10 bases between. Germline loops: CDR1 SGHVS, CDR2 FNYEAQ. CDR3 length: 14 residues. CDR3 sequence (DNA): TGTGCCAGCAGCTTAGGTGGGAGACTAGATACGCAGTATTTT. Protein product: CASSLGGRLDTQYF.

The gene calls are TRBV5-4 and TRBJ1-1; D possibly corresponds to TRBD1 (5 bases). Trimming left V 4 bases short and J 4 bases short, with 20 bases between. CDR3 length: 16 residues. Germline assignment: CDR1 SGHNT and CDR2 YYREEE (reference sequence). The CDR3 is CASSTPSGGRSTEAFF. The CDR3 DNA reads TGTGCCAGCAGCACCCCGTCGGGGGGGAGGAGCACTGAAGCTTTCTTT.

The chain carries TRBV6-1 and TRBJ1-1, with D unclear. The CDR3 runs to 15 residues. V was trimmed by 8 bases and J by 5 bases, leaving 21 bases between them. Germline CDR1 reads MNHNS; CDR2 reads SASEGT. CDR3 nucleotides: TGTGCCAGCCAGGCGCAGGCAGAGGGAGGGACTGAAGCTTTCTTT. Translating gives CASQAQAEGGTEAFF.

CDR3 sequence (DNA): TGTGCCACCGGACTAGCGGGAGCCAAAAACATTCAGTACTTC. It yields the protein CATGLAGAKNIQYF. J is TRBJ2-4 and V is TRBV15; 11 bases agree with TRBD2. Germline CDR1 reads LNHNV; CDR2 reads YYDKDF (reference sequence). The CDR3 is 14 amino acids. V was pared by 8 bases and J by 0 bases, with 0 bases of the junction left unmatched. Full variable domain (outside the CDR3, taken from reference TRBV15 and TRBJ2-4): DAMVIQNPRYQVTQFGKPVTLSCSQTLNHNVMYWYQQKSSQAPKLLFHYYDKDFNNEADTPDNFQSRRPNTSFCFLDIRSPGLGDTAMYLCATGLAGAKNIQYFGAGTRLSVL.

The V call is TRBV28, the J call TRBJ2-7; perhaps TRBD2 as D (6 bases). The germline V gene has CDR1 MDHEN and CDR2 SYDVKM. V lost 6 bases, J lost 3 bases, and 15 bases lay in between. The CDR3 has 14 residues. The CDR3 loop is CASSPAGTHYEQYF. CDR3 sequence (DNA): TGTGCCAGCAGCCCCGCGGGGACCCACTACGAGCAGTACTTC.

This sequence joins TRBV28 and TRBJ1-1, with 9 bases fitting TRBD1. The CDR3 has 16 amino acids. In germline, CDR1 is MDHEN, CDR2 SYDVKM. The V and J ends lost 5 bases and 3 bases, in that order; junction bases with no gene match: 10. CDR3 loop: CASSPGTGWRDTEAFF. In DNA, the CDR3 is TGTGCCAGCAGTCCCGGGACAGGGTGGAGGGACACTGAAGCTTTCTTT. The full variable domain, its missing parts supplied by reference TRBV28 and TRBJ1-1, is DVKVTQSSRYLVKRTGEKVFLECVQDMDHENMFWYRQDPGLGLRLIYFSYDVKMKEKGDIPEGYSVSREKKERFSLILESASTNQTSMYLCASSPGTGWRDTEAFFGQGTRLTVV.

CDR3 bases: TGTGCCATCAGTGAGGGGCGCGGGGGTCGGGATGAGCAGTTCTTC. Residues: CAISEGRGGRDEQFF. This chain links TRBV10-3 with TRBJ2-1, with 7 bases that match TRBD2. Germline CDR1 ENHRY, CDR2 SYGVKD. CDR3 length equals 15 residues. The J segment lost 8 bases and the V segment lost 2 bases, leaving 9 bases of the junction unmatched.